The following is a T cell receptor beta chain sequence with its context. The antigen remains undetermined. V gave up 6 bases and J gave up 7 bases; unmatched junction bases: 10. Germline CDR1 is MNHEY and CDR2 is SMNVEV (reference sequence). This CDR3 region has 16 residues. The data were obtained in a study of OX40 agonist ivuxolimab in advanced cancers. In the study overall: Dosing consisted of intravenous ivuxolimab at 0.01 to 10 mg/kg every 2 weeks. Partial responses were achieved by three patients, of whom one had hepatocellular carcinoma and two had cutaneous melanoma. Overall study results and limits: Certain nonresponders likewise exhibited a low normalized T-cell clonal expansion. Specificity for antigen went undetermined in the expanded peripheral T cells.

The assay was immunoSEQ multiplex PCR, and TCRdb's table has in-frame clones only and misses some. The sample lists 95,000 to 150,000 clones, 93% occurring once. The V call is TRBV27, the J call TRBJ1-5; 12 bases fit TRBD1. The specimen comprised CD4+ or CD8+ T cells sorted from blood, sampled in a trial of the OX40 agonist ivuxolimab. The source is an adult with an advanced solid tumor such as melanoma, head and neck, liver or kidney cancer. The CDR3 DNA is TGTGCCAGCAGCCCCGGGACAGGGGGCGCCGGGCAGCCCCAGCATTTT. Translated: CASSPGTGGAGQPQHF.